A single sample gave rise to the 27 T cell receptor beta chains below, sequenced in a study of human T cells and chemical hapten exposure. Time point here: patch test 2, 6 weeks after DPC sensitization. Treatment of the sample: therapeutic diphenylcyclopropenone sensitization with weekly scalp DPC. TCRdb fed the RACE reads into MiXCR, producing one record per CDR3 protein. This sample yields some 82,000 distinct CDR3 sequences, of which about 6.6% are seen a single time; about 1.5% belongs to the top ten. This sample comprised whole blood, obtained in connection with sensitization to the hapten diphenylcyclopropenone (DPC). These receptors were collected from a woman in her 30s with alopecia areata. Some clones in this sample may be carry-over from other donors' samples.

The chain combines TRBV7-9 with TRBJ2-3, with D possibly TRBD2 on 5 matching bases. V lost 3 bases, J lost 0 bases, and 19 bases lay in between. The CDR3 spans 18 residues. CDR1 is SEHNR, CDR2 FQNEAQ, per germline (reference sequence). CDR3 sequence (DNA): TGTGCCAGCAGCTTGGGATATATGATAAGCGGAAGCACAGATACGCAGTATTTT. This sequence encodes CASSLGYMISGSTDTQYF.

The gene calls are TRBV29-1 and TRBJ1-1; unclear D gene. Germline loops: CDR1 SQVTM, CDR2 ANQGSEA. This CDR3 contains 14 residues. Trimming stripped 4 bases from V and 6 bases from J, with 18 bases between. The CDR3 loop reads CSVGVAGFAPEAFF. CDR3 sequence (DNA): TGCAGCGTTGGAGTCGCCGGGTTCGCCCCTGAAGCTTTCTTT.

This clonotype was recorded many times. The rearrangement joins TRBV9 to TRBJ2-3; TRBD1 agrees at 12 bases. Germline V gene sequence: CDR1 SGDLS, CDR2 YYNGEE. The J segment lost 4 bases and the V segment lost 0 bases, leaving 9 bases of the junction unmatched. This CDR3 has 18 residues. CDR3: CASSVATRGQGAPDTQYF. In DNA form, the CDR3 reads TGTGCCAGCAGCGTAGCTACGAGGGGACAGGGGGCGCCAGATACGCAGTATTTT.

At least ten counts were recorded for this clonotype. The V and J genes are TRBV20-1 and TRBJ2-3, with 8 positions matching TRBD2. J lost 2 bases, V lost 6 bases, and 19 bases had no gene match. The CDR3 is 18 amino acids. Germline V gene sequence: CDR1 DFQATT, CDR2 SNEGSKA (reference sequence). The CDR3, as DNA: TGCAGTGCGCAATTTCGGGGCGGGGGGCACAGTGTCACAGATACGCAGTATTTT. This translates into CSAQFRGGGHSVTDTQYF.

Comment on this clonotype: Since a much larger clone is just one base distant, this may be a read error. V and J are TRBV29-1 and TRBJ2-7; 7 positions match TRBD2. Germline V gene data show CDR1 as SQVTM and CDR2 as ANQGSEA. The length of the CDR3 is 12 residues. The CDR3 nucleotides read TGCAGCGCTATGCGGGGGACCTACGAGCAGGACTTC. Translating it yields CSAMRGTYEQDF.

The genes are TRBV27 and TRBJ1-5; no clear D. Germline loops: CDR1 MNHEY, CDR2 SMNVEV (reference sequence). V was cut by 3 bases and J by 1 base, with 7 bases left in between. This CDR3 comprises 14 residues. CDR3 nucleotides: TGTGCCAGCAGTTTGATAGGGAGCAATCAGCCCCAGCATTTT. This gives the protein CASSLIGSNQPQHF.

This clonotype has at least ten counts. The CDR3 coding sequence is TGTGCCATCAGTGAGTCTAATATTGGGCTACGTTCTGAAGCTTTCTTT. Residues: CAISESNIGLRSEAFF. V is TRBV10-3 and J is TRBJ1-1; D not resolved. Per the germline V gene, CDR1 is ENHRY and CDR2 is SYGVKD. The CDR3 is 16 amino acids. The V end lost 0 bases, the J end lost 6 bases, and 17 bases lay between the germline ends.

V is TRBV12-3 or TRBV12-4 and J is TRBJ1-5; 11 bases line up with TRBD1. This CDR3 is built from 15 residues. With V trimmed by 6 bases and J by 5 bases, 6 bases remained unmatched. The CDR3 is CASSGGQGVDQPQHF. For the CDR3, the DNA is TGTGCCAGCAGCGGGGGACAGGGGGTAGATCAGCCCCAGCATTTT.

The chain is built from TRBV29-1 and TRBJ1-1; TRBD1 is a possible D gene (5 bases). The V end was cut by 3 bases, the J end by 3 bases, with 14 bases between. Per germline, CDR1 SQVTM and CDR2 ANQGSEA. This CDR3 comprises 14 residues. CDR3 sequence (DNA): TGCAGCGTTGAGCGCATGCAGGGATACACTGAAGCTTTCTTT. Protein: CSVERMQGYTEAFF.

This clonotype came up many times. The chain combines TRBV7-9 with TRBJ2-4, with D hard to call. This CDR3 comprises 14 residues. The germline gives CDR1 SEHNR, CDR2 FQNEAQ (reference sequence). Trimming removed 5 bases at V and 0 bases at J, with 8 bases between. The DNA of the CDR3 is TGTGCCAGCAGCCGTGACTTAGCCAAAAACATTCAGTACTTC. Translating it yields CASSRDLAKNIQYF. Together with reference TRBV7-9 and TRBJ2-4, the CDR3 gives the full variable domain: DTGVSQNPRHKITKRGQNVTFRCDPISEHNRLYWYRQTLGQGPEFLTYFQNEAQLEKSRLLSDRFSAERPKGSFSTLEIQRTEQGDSAMYLCASSRDLAKNIQYFGAGTRLSVL.

This clonotype appeared a few times. The chain employs TRBV20-1 and TRBJ1-2; 8 nucleotides align to TRBD1. Losses at the gene ends were 2 bases for V and 5 bases for J; bases not matched to a gene: 7. The germline CDR1 and CDR2 sequences are DFQATT and SNEGSKA (reference sequence). The CDR3 spans 14 residues. DNA of the CDR3: TGCAGTGCTAGAACCGGGACAGGAAATTATGGCTACACCTTC. Translating gives CSARTGTGNYGYTF.

This clonotype was seen repeatedly, ten times or more. The chain has TRBV10-3 and TRBJ1-1, with D tentatively TRBD1 (5 bases). This CDR3 has 13 residues. Germline loops: CDR1 ENHRY, CDR2 SYGVKD. Trimming removed 6 bases at V and 3 bases at J, with 11 bases between. This chain's CDR3 is CAIRTSGYTEAFF. For the CDR3, the DNA is TGTGCCATCAGAACCTCAGGGTACACTGAAGCTTTCTTT.

The chain recombines TRBV9 with TRBJ2-1, with 7 bases identical to TRBD1. This CDR3 has 16 residues. J was trimmed by 3 bases and V by 1 base; bases with no gene match: 7. The germline V gene has CDR1 SGDLS and CDR2 YYNGEE. The chain's CDR3 is CASSVSGTVNYNEQFF. The CDR3 nucleotides are TGTGCCAGCAGCGTATCCGGGACAGTCAACTACAATGAGCAGTTCTTC.

This clonotype was seen repeatedly, ten times or more. The chain employs TRBV20-1 and TRBJ1-3; D is unresolved. V shed 0 bases and J shed 4 bases, with 7 bases lying between them. CDR1 and CDR2 from the germline V gene are DFQATT and SNEGSKA (reference sequence). CDR3 length: 13 amino acids. In nucleotides, the CDR3 is TGCAGTGCTAGAGAGGAATCAGGAAACACCATATATTTT. Amino acid sequence: CSAREESGNTIYF.

At least ten counts were recorded for this clonotype. V is TRBV5-1 and J is TRBJ1-5; D perhaps matches TRBD1 (5 bases). CDR1 is SGHRS and CDR2 is YFSETQ in the germline V gene. V was clipped by 0 bases and J by 4 bases, with 8 bases between them. This CDR3 spans 14 amino acids. DNA for the CDR3: TGCGCCAGCAGCTTGGAAGCAGGGAATCAGCCCCAGCATTTT. Protein sequence: CASSLEAGNQPQHF.

This clonotype was counted a few times. The rearrangement joins TRBV12-3 or TRBV12-4 to TRBJ2-2; D might be TRBD2 (5 bases). With 6 bases removed from V and 1 base from J, the gap between germline ends came to 12 bases. The CDR3 sequence is 15 residues long. In DNA, the CDR3 is TGTGCCAGCAGCCTCGCCGGGGAGAACACCGGGGAGCTGTTTTTT. Its translation is CASSLAGENTGELFF.

This clonotype was detected only a few times. This sequence joins TRBV7-8 and TRBJ2-3, with 8 bases fitting TRBD2. Germline CDR1 is SGHVS and CDR2 is FQNEAQ. With V trimmed by 1 base and J by 4 bases, 7 bases remained unmatched. The CDR3 extends over 16 amino acids. CDR3 coding DNA: TGTGCCAGCAGCTTAGAGGTGTCGGGGGGGCCAGATACGCAGTATTTT. Its protein is CASSLEVSGGPDTQYF.

This clonotype occurred many times. The chain uses TRBV5-6 and TRBJ1-1, with D perhaps matching TRBD1 (5 bases). Germline V gene sequence: CDR1 SGHDT, CDR2 YYEEEE. The V end was cut by 0 bases, the J end by 0 bases, with 12 bases between. The CDR3 runs to 16 residues. CDR3 sequence: CASSLVRANMNTEAFF. The CDR3 DNA sequence: TGTGCCAGCAGCTTGGTCAGGGCCAACATGAACACTGAAGCTTTCTTT.

This clonotype turned up a few times. The V call is TRBV6-1, the J call TRBJ2-2; D not certain. This CDR3 is 11 amino acids long. V was trimmed by 0 bases and J by 7 bases, leaving 0 bases between them. CDR1 is MNHNS and CDR2 is SASEGT in the germline V gene. The CDR3 nucleotides are TGTGCCAGCAGTGAAGCCGGGGAGCTGTTTTTT. Amino acids: CASSEAGELFF.

The chain combines TRBV15 with TRBJ1-6; 7 nucleotides match TRBD1. Germline lookup yields CDR1 LNHNV and CDR2 YYDKDF (reference sequence). The CDR3 has 16 residues. Losses at the gene ends were 4 bases for V and 0 bases for J; bases not matched to a gene: 3. CDR3 loop: CATSKDRSSYNSPLHF. The CDR3 DNA reads as TGTGCCACCAGCAAGGACAGGAGCTCCTATAATTCACCCCTCCACTTT.

Ten or more counts support this clonotype. The J gene is TRBJ2-5, the V gene TRBV20-1; D not resolved. CDR1 and CDR2 from the germline V gene are DFQATT and SNEGSKA (reference sequence). CDR3 size: 11 residues. The V end was cut by 3 bases, the J end by 14 bases, with 16 bases between. In DNA, the CDR3 is TGCAGTGCTAGTAAGGATGACGGACCCTACTTC. Translation gives CSASKDDGPYF.

The chain joins TRBV7-2 to TRBJ1-5; D uncertain. V lost 4 bases, J lost 6 bases, and 7 bases lay in between. This CDR3 has 12 amino acids. Germline V CDR1 and CDR2: SGHTA, FQGNSA. CDR3 loop: CASSSGFQPQHF. CDR3 nucleotide sequence: TGTGCCAGCAGCTCCGGTTTTCAGCCCCAGCATTTT.

The table lists this clonotype with many counts. The CDR3 spells CASSQFLGQPQHF. In nucleotides, the CDR3 is TGTGCCAGCAGCCAATTCTTGGGTCAGCCCCAGCATTTT. The chain combines TRBV3-1 with TRBJ1-5; D call uncertain. Trimming cost V 2 bases and J 6 bases, with 8 bases left between them. This CDR3 region has 13 residues. Germline CDR1 LGHDT, CDR2 YNNKEL (reference sequence). The full variable domain, with the rest looked up from reference TRBV3-1 and TRBJ1-5, is DTAVSQTPKYLVTQMGNDKSIKCEQNLGHDTMYWYKQDSKKFLKIMFSYNNKELIINETVPNRFSPKSPDKAHLNLHINSLELGDSAVYFCASSQFLGQPQHFGDGTRLSIL.

The table lists this clonotype with many counts. The gene calls are TRBV30 and TRBJ1-1; D is unclear. The V end lost 2 bases, the J end lost 0 bases, and 4 bases lay between the germline ends. Germline CDR1 and CDR2: GTSNPN and SVGIG (reference sequence). CDR3 length equals 12 residues. The CDR3, as DNA: TGTGCCTGGAGTCGCATGAACACTGAAGCTTTCTTT. Encoded protein: CAWSRMNTEAFF.

This clonotype was found many times. J is TRBJ1-1 and V is TRBV28, with TRBD1 matching over 8 bases. Germline loops: CDR1 MDHEN, CDR2 SYDVKM. The CDR3 runs 14 residues. The V segment lost 4 bases and the J segment 1 base; nucleotides outside the gene matches: 2. CDR3 DNA sequence: TGTGCCAGCAGTTCAGGGGGCACGAACACTGAAGCTTTCTTT. Amino acids: CASSSGGTNTEAFF.

This clonotype was counted at least ten times. V gene TRBV6-1 combines with J gene TRBJ2-1; the match to TRBD2 covers 10 bases. The J segment lost 4 bases and the V segment lost 6 bases, leaving 15 bases of the junction unmatched. Germline V CDR1 and CDR2: MNHNS, SASEGT. CDR3 length: 18 amino acids. The CDR3 DNA is TGTGCCAGCAGGGCGAGATCCACAGCGGGGGGGCTTTACAATGAGCAGTTCTTC. Its translation: CASRARSTAGGLYNEQFF.

With respect to this clonotype: The junction and the germline gene differ at one end; a read error may be behind it. The J gene is TRBJ2-7, the V gene TRBV6-1, with 7 bases identical to TRBD1. CDR1 and CDR2 (germline): MNHNS, SASEGT. The CDR3 consists of 13 residues. Here the CDR3 DNA reads TGTGTCAGCAGTGACAGGGCCCGGGACGGGCAGTACTTC. This codes for CVSSDRARDGQYF.